The clone carrying this T cell receptor (beta chain) occurred a few times. The antigen remains unidentified. The sample originates from a study of T-cell memory formation after mild COVID-19. Study-wide results and limits: Confirmation of SARS-CoV-2 specificity was lacking for second-wave clones peaking day 37. From day 15 to 85, contracting clones were balanced between CD4 and CD8, whereas later expanders leaned toward CD4+.

Constant-segment primers served in 5'RACE that generated TCR alpha and TCR beta cDNA libraries bearing sample barcodes and UMIs. TCRdb reanalysed the 5' RACE reads using MiXCR and keeps one entry per CDR3 protein. The sample has about 420,000 distinct CDR3 sequences, around 22% seen once; the top ten hold about an eighth. Germline V gene data show CDR1 as GTSNPN and CDR2 as SVGIG (reference sequence). This CDR3 is built from 11 residues. Deletions cut 2 bases from V and 6 bases from J, with 8 bases between. The sequencing sample was made of PBMCs or a T cell subset sorted from them (not recorded which). The rearrangement links TRBV30 to TRBJ2-7; D is unresolved. This receptor was obtained from an adult woman who had mild COVID-19 (a few samples of this study predate the infection). Cell type and time point are not known. CDR3 in amino acids: CAWSWAAEQYF. CDR3 nucleotides: TGTGCCTGGAGTTGGGCAGCCGAGCAGTACTTC. The whole variable domain, remainder taken from reference TRBV30 and TRBJ2-7, is SQTIHQWPATLVQPVGSPLSLECTVEGTSNPNLYWYRQAAGRGLQLLFYSVGIGQISSEVPQNLSASRPQDRQFILSSKKLLLSDSGFYLCAWSWAAEQYFGPGTRLTVT.